Listed below are T cell receptor beta chains from one sample, sequenced in a study of OX40 agonist ivuxolimab in advanced cancers. Method: immunoSEQ multiplex PCR; TCRdb's copy keeps in-frame clones and lacks some. The sample includes fewer than 75,000 clones, roughly nine tenths of them seen just once. Here the sequenced sample was CD4+ or CD8+ T cells sorted from blood, taken in a trial of the OX40 agonist ivuxolimab. The receptors stem from an adult with an advanced solid tumor such as melanoma, head and neck, liver or kidney cancer. Both conserved end residues are part of each CDR3. A D gene is named only where the DNA matches it firmly. Clone size, where shown, is once, few, many, or a class for clones that have expanded.

J | size | V | D | length | CDR3 | DNA
TRBJ2-1 | . | TRBV18 | . | 13 | CASSLGSGDEQFF | TGTGCCAGCTCACTAGGATCCGGGGATGAGCAGTTCTTC
TRBJ1-2 | few | TRBV11-3 | . | 13 | CASSLGTGNGYTF | TGTGCCAGCAGCTTAGGAACAGGGAATGGCTACACCTTC
TRBJ1-2 | . | TRBV10-3 | . | 13 | CAISGGEVDGYTF | TGTGCCATCAGTGGCGGGGAGGTTGATGGCTACACCTTC
TRBJ2-3 | . | TRBV2 | TRBD2 | 14 | CASSEGLAGDTQYF | TGTGCCAGCAGTGAAGGACTAGCGGGGGATACGCAGTATTTT
TRBJ1-6 | few | TRBV19 | TRBD1 | 14 | CASSIPGQNSPLHF | TGTGCCAGTAGTATCCCGGGACAGAATTCACCCCTCCACTTT
TRBJ2-5 | . | TRBV2 | . | 14 | CASSEAPGGETQYF | TGTGCCAGCAGTGAAGCGCCTGGGGGCGAGACCCAGTACTTC
TRBJ1-3 | . | TRBV7-9 | TRBD1 | 19 | CASSLRDRGLWRAGNTIYF | TGTGCCAGCAGCCTCCGGGACAGGGGGCTTTGGAGAGCTGGAAACACCATATATTTT
TRBJ2-4 | . | TRBV6-6 | . | 15 | CASSPPGQTANIQYF | TGTGCCAGCAGTCCCCCGGGACAAACTGCAAACATTCAGTACTTC
TRBJ1-4 | . | TRBV6-1 | . | 14 | CASSETVPNEKLFF | TGTGCCAGCAGTGAGACGGTTCCTAATGAAAAACTGTTTTTT
TRBJ2-7 | . | TRBV19 | . | 12 | CASAYSPYEQYF | TGTGCCAGTGCGTATTCTCCCTACGAGCAGTACTTC
TRBJ2-7 | . | TRBV11-2 | TRBD2 | 13 | CASSSRTSFEQYF | TGTGCCAGCAGCTCGCGGACTAGCTTCGAGCAGTACTTC
TRBJ2-7 | . | TRBV6-5 | . | 15 | CASSYGVGGSYEQYF | TGTGCCAGCAGTTACGGGGTCGGCGGCTCCTACGAGCAGTACTTC
TRBJ2-7 | . | TRBV18 | TRBD1 | 12 | CASSRQGAEQYF | TGTGCCAGCTCACGACAGGGGGCCGAGCAGTACTTC
TRBJ2-7 | . | TRBV21-1 | . | 15 | CASSKTQRELGEQYF | TGTGCCAGCAGCAAAACACAGCGGGAGTTGGGAGAGCAGTACTTC
TRBJ2-1 | . | TRBV7-2 | TRBD2 | 15 | CASRRTSGGADEQFF | TGTGCCAGCAGACGGACTAGCGGGGGGGCCGATGAGCAGTTCTTC
TRBJ2-1 | once | TRBV5-6 | . | 16 | CASSLVPGVSGNEQFF | TGTGCCAGCAGCTTGGTACCGGGAGTAAGTGGCAATGAGCAGTTCTTC
TRBJ2-1 | once | TRBV18 | . | 14 | CASSPPVVPNEQFF | TGTGCCAGCTCACCACCGGTGGTCCCCAATGAGCAGTTCTTC
TRBJ1-6 | . | TRBV6-6 | . | 12 | CASRRDKPPLHF | TGTGCCAGCAGACGGGACAAGCCACCCCTCCACTTT
TRBJ2-3 | . | TRBV5-1 | TRBD2 | 15 | CASSLRGGGTDTQYF | TGCGCCAGCAGCTTACGGGGGGGCGGCACAGATACGCAGTATTTT
TRBJ2-5 | . | TRBV4-1 | TRBD1 | 16 | CASSQGLGQGQETQYF | TGCGCCAGCAGCCAAGGTCTAGGACAGGGACAAGAGACCCAGTACTTC
TRBJ1-2 | . | TRBV27 | . | 15 | CASRRGTTDVYGYTF | TGTGCCAGCAGAAGGGGGACAACAGACGTCTATGGCTACACCTTC
TRBJ2-5 | . | TRBV28 | . | 14 | CASSLGGSQETQYF | TGTGCCAGCAGTTTAGGGGGGAGCCAAGAGACCCAGTACTTC
TRBJ2-5 | few | TRBV5-6 | TRBD2 | 17 | CASSQFGLTSGEETQYF | TGTGCCAGCAGCCAATTCGGGTTGACTAGCGGCGAAGAGACCCAGTACTTC
TRBJ2-7 | . | TRBV2 | . | 13 | CASTPLRGNEQYF | TGTGCCAGCACCCCTCTCCGGGGGAATGAGCAGTACTTC
TRBJ1-5 | . | TRBV2 | . | 16 | CASSEVGGGNDQPQHF | TGTGCCAGCAGTGAAGTCGGGGGCGGAAACGATCAGCCCCAGCATTTT
TRBJ2-3 | . | TRBV5-1 | TRBD2 | 18 | CASSFNPGTSGNADTQYF | TGCGCCAGCAGCTTCAATCCTGGGACTAGCGGGAACGCAGATACGCAGTATTTT
TRBJ2-1 | . | TRBV6-4 | TRBD2 | 16 | CASSVKAGEVYNEQFF | TGTGCCAGCAGTGTCAAGGCGGGAGAAGTCTACAATGAGCAGTTCTTC
TRBJ2-3 | . | TRBV28 | . | 12 | CASSSLADTQYF | TGTGCCAGCAGTTCCCTGGCAGATACGCAGTATTTT
TRBJ1-5 | . | TRBV2 | . | 13 | CASSVGWNQPQHF | TGTGCCAGCAGTGTCGGGTGGAATCAGCCCCAGCATTTT
TRBJ2-5 | . | TRBV4-1 | TRBD2 | 15 | CASSPEGLDQETQYF | TGCGCCAGCAGCCCAGAGGGACTAGATCAAGAGACCCAGTACTTC
TRBJ1-1 | few | TRBV28 | . | 13 | CASRPTANTEAFF | TGTGCCAGCAGACCAACAGCGAACACTGAAGCTTTCTTT
TRBJ1-5 | . | TRBV19 | . | 13 | CASSIALNQPQHF | TGTGCCAGTAGTATAGCTCTTAATCAGCCCCAGCATTTT
TRBJ2-2 | . | TRBV5-4 | . | 14 | CASSLGFLAGELFF | TGTGCCAGCAGCTTGGGGTTCCTAGCCGGGGAGCTGTTTTTT
TRBJ1-2 | . | TRBV6-5 | . | 16 | CASSYTNRGRDYGYTF | TGTGCCAGCAGTTACACTAATAGGGGGAGGGACTATGGCTACACCTTC
TRBJ1-2 | . | TRBV6-5 | TRBD1 | 15 | CASSYSPGQFYGYTF | TGTGCCAGCAGTTATAGCCCGGGACAGTTCTATGGCTACACCTTC
TRBJ2-3 | . | TRBV15 | . | 13 | CATSRPDTDTQYF | TGTGCCACCAGCCGTCCCGACACAGATACGCAGTATTTT
TRBJ1-2 | . | TRBV5-1 | . | 13 | CASSYDGGYGYTF | TGCGCCAGCAGTTATGACGGTGGCTATGGCTACACCTTC
TRBJ2-3 | . | TRBV5-1 | . | 17 | CASSSALVVSRTDTQYF | TGCGCCAGCAGCTCGGCCTTGGTCGTCTCGAGGACAGATACGCAGTATTTT
TRBJ2-3 | . | TRBV7-2 | TRBD2 | 16 | CASSLIAGGHTDTQYF | TGTGCCAGCAGCTTAATTGCGGGGGGCCACACAGATACGCAGTATTTT
TRBJ1-6 | . | TRBV5-1 | . | 15 | CASSLGVAANSPLHF | TGCGCCAGCAGCCTGGGGGTGGCAGCTAATTCACCCCTCCACTTT
TRBJ1-1 | once | TRBV6-1 | . | 12 | CASSGDIGEAFF | TGTGCCAGCAGTGGCGACATAGGTGAAGCTTTCTTT
TRBJ2-2 | . | TRBV9 | TRBD1 | 17 | CASSPHRQSTGTGELFF | TGTGCCAGCAGCCCTCACCGACAATCGACAGGGACCGGGGAGCTGTTTTTT
TRBJ2-3 | . | TRBV7-9 | . | 13 | CASSLGLTDTQYF | TGTGCCAGCAGCCTGGGATTGACAGATACGCAGTATTTT
TRBJ2-7 | . | TRBV7-2 | . | 12 | CASSLESYEQYF | TGTGCCAGCAGCTTGGAGAGCTACGAGCAGTACTTC
TRBJ2-5 | . | TRBV19 | . | 14 | CASSSTSQGETQYF | TGTGCCAGTAGTTCGACATCCCAAGGGGAGACCCAGTACTTC
TRBJ2-3 | . | TRBV2 | . | 14 | CASSYSQGRDTQYF | TGTGCCAGCAGTTACTCACAGGGGAGGGATACGCAGTATTTT
TRBJ2-7 | . | TRBV19 | TRBD1 | 14 | CASSLPDRAYEQYF | TGTGCCAGTAGCCTCCCTGACAGGGCCTACGAGCAGTACTTC
TRBJ1-2 | . | TRBV27 | . | 15 | CASSLRFEALYGYTF | TGTGCCAGCAGTTTACGATTCGAGGCCCTCTATGGCTACACCTTC
TRBJ2-3 | . | TRBV7-6 | TRBD2 | 15 | CASSLSGGYTDTQYF | TGTGCCAGCAGCTTAAGCGGGGGGTACACAGATACGCAGTATTTT
TRBJ2-3 | . | TRBV10-3 | . | 14 | CAISADSRGDTQYF | TGTGCCATCAGTGCGGACTCCCGGGGAGATACGCAGTATTTT
TRBJ1-1 | . | TRBV6-4 | TRBD1 | 14 | CASSPLQGSGEAFF | TGTGCCAGCAGTCCATTACAGGGGTCCGGGGAAGCTTTCTTT
TRBJ2-1 | . | TRBV6-4 | TRBD1 | 15 | CASRVQDRGGDEQFF | TGTGCCAGCAGGGTACAGGACAGGGGGGGAGATGAGCAGTTCTTC
TRBJ2-7 | few | TRBV11-2 | TRBD2 | 15 | CASSFLAGESYEQYF | TGTGCCAGCAGCTTCTTAGCGGGAGAGTCCTACGAGCAGTACTTC
TRBJ2-2 | . | TRBV2 | . | 14 | CASRRTVNTGELFF | TGTGCCAGCAGGAGGACAGTGAACACCGGGGAGCTGTTTTTT
TRBJ1-1 | . | TRBV6-5 | . | 11 | CASGRYGEAFF | TGTGCCTCAGGAAGGTACGGTGAAGCTTTCTTT